A single sample is the source of the 28 T cell receptor beta chains below, sequenced in a study of T cells in Graves' hyperthyroidism and ophthalmopathy. The source material, RNA transcripts, was used to amplify TCR beta CDR3 regions. Carried out on the TCR CDR3, a first-round RT-PCR used the HTBI primer set. MiXCR was run by TCRdb on the multiplex PCR reads, yielding one entry per CDR3 protein. The table lists roughly 300,000 distinct CDR3 sequences, less than 30% of them singletons. Material for sequencing was blood. The receptor set was obtained from a man in his forties with Graves' hyperthyroidism that later progressed to Graves' ophthalmopathy.

The V gene is TRBV6-2 or TRBV6-3, the J gene TRBJ2-7; tentative D call: TRBD2 (5 bases). CDR3 length: 16 residues. Germline CDR1 reads MNHEY; CDR2 reads SVGEGT. V lost 4 bases to trimming and J lost 0 bases, with 16 bases between them. The CDR3 loop is CASSSGGFPSSYEQYF. The DNA of the CDR3 is TGTGCCAGCAGTTCAGGCGGGTTCCCAAGCTCCTACGAGCAGTACTTC.

This clonotype was seen ten or more times. The chain employs TRBV19 and TRBJ1-1; TRBD1 is a possible D gene (5 bases). CDR3 size: 14 residues. Per germline, CDR1 LNHDA and CDR2 SQIVND (reference sequence). V lost 6 bases, J lost 0 bases, and 11 bases lay in between. CDR3 region: CASRRQWMNTEAFF. CDR3 nucleotides: TGTGCCAGTAGGAGACAGTGGATGAACACTGAAGCTTTCTTT.

The V and J genes are TRBV20-1 and TRBJ1-1; D possibly corresponds to TRBD1 (5 bases). CDR1 is DFQATT and CDR2 is SNEGSKA in the germline V gene (reference sequence). The V end was cut by 5 bases, the J end by 5 bases, with 18 bases between. The CDR3 is made up of 14 amino acids. CDR3 in DNA: TGCAGTGCTTTCCCCCAGGGTTGGTGGACTGAAGCTTTCTTT. It codes for CSAFPQGWWTEAFF.

This clonotype appeared many times. The chain is built from TRBV30 and TRBJ2-7, with a weak D call TRBD2 (7 bases). CDR1 GTSNPN and CDR2 SVGIG come from the germline V gene (reference sequence). The V and J ends lost 1 base and 6 bases respectively, with 13 bases between them. This CDR3 comprises 13 residues. In DNA, the CDR3 is TGTGCCTGGAGTGGAAAGAGGGGGGGCGAGCAGTACTTC. Translating it yields CAWSGKRGGEQYF.

This clonotype was observed at least ten times. The CDR3 reads CASSFGTAYEQYF. CDR3 DNA: TGTGCCAGCAGCTTTGGGACAGCCTACGAGCAGTACTTC. The chain employs TRBV7-2 and TRBJ2-7, with 7 bases aligning to TRBD1. Germline CDR1 reads SGHTA; CDR2 reads FQGNSA. V gave up 3 bases and J gave up 2 bases; unmatched junction bases: 1. The CDR3 runs to 13 residues.

This chain links TRBV30 with TRBJ2-5, with D maybe TRBD2 (5 bases). This CDR3 is built from 14 residues. Germline values: CDR1 GTSNPN, CDR2 SVGIG (reference sequence). V was shortened by 1 base and J by 5 bases, with 14 bases between the two germline ends. The DNA of the CDR3 is TGTGCCTGGAGTGACCCGGGAAGTGAGGAGACCCAGTACTTC. Protein sequence: CAWSDPGSEETQYF.

This clonotype was recorded many times. CDR3 protein: CASSGTSGLNEQFF. As DNA, the CDR3 is TGTGCCAGCAGCGGGACTAGCGGGTTGAATGAGCAGTTCTTC. V gene TRBV6-5 combines with J gene TRBJ2-1; TRBD2 matches 12 bases. Germline-derived CDR1 and CDR2 are MNHEY and SVGAGI. The CDR3 contains 14 residues. Trimming removed 6 bases from V and 7 bases from J; junction bases left unmatched: 4.

In its sample, this clonotype was seen many times. The chain uses TRBV24-1 and TRBJ2-7; 10 bases fit TRBD1. CDR1 and CDR2 (germline): KGHDR, SFDVKD. The CDR3 totals 16 residues. V dropped 6 bases and J dropped 2; count of bases not matched to a gene: 9. This CDR3 is CATSPTGTGVPYEQYF. Here the CDR3 DNA reads TGTGCCACCAGTCCTACCGGGACAGGGGTCCCCTACGAGCAGTACTTC.

This clonotype appeared many times. The genes are TRBV6-1 and TRBJ2-5, with 10 bases matching TRBD2. The CDR3 covers 14 residues. Trimming took 5 bases from V and 5 from J; bases not matched to a gene: 5. Per the germline V gene, CDR1 is MNHNS and CDR2 is SASEGT. CDR3 nucleotides: TGTGCCAGCAGTATAGCGGGAGGCGTGGAGACCCAGTACTTC. Translation gives CASSIAGGVETQYF.

This clonotype was recorded many times. V and J are TRBV12-3 or TRBV12-4 and TRBJ1-2, with unresolved D. The CDR3 totals 13 residues. Deletions cut 3 bases from V and 3 bases from J, with 8 bases between. The CDR3 is CASSLTDHYGYTF. Written as DNA, the CDR3 is TGTGCCAGCAGTTTGACCGACCACTATGGCTACACCTTC.

This clonotype was detected many times. The chain links TRBV12-3 or TRBV12-4 to TRBJ1-5; D unresolved. Between the trimmed V and J ends, which lost 1 base and 4 bases, there was a span of 11 bases. This CDR3 region has 15 residues. The CDR3, as DNA: TGTGCCAGCAGTTTAGTATCCGGGGTTAATCAGCCCCAGCATTTT. Encoded protein: CASSLVSGVNQPQHF.

The sample holds many counts of this clonotype. CDR3 coding DNA: TGTGCCAGCAGTTTGGCAGGGGTGTCATATGGCTACACCTTC. Amino acid sequence: CASSLAGVSYGYTF. V is TRBV12-3 or TRBV12-4 and J is TRBJ1-2, with D possibly TRBD1 on 6 matching bases. Trimming pared 3 bases from V and 5 bases from J, leaving 13 bases between. The CDR3 consists of 14 residues.

This clonotype has a count of ten or more. The chain links TRBV19 to TRBJ1-5; unclear D gene. The CDR3 runs to 13 residues. V lost 7 bases and J 3 bases, leaving 10 bases between the germline ends. CDR1 and CDR2 (germline): LNHDA, SQIVND (reference sequence). The CDR3 DNA follows: TGTGCCAGTAACTTGAACAACAATCAGCCCCAGCATTTT. Translation gives CASNLNNNQPQHF.

This clonotype appeared many times. The chain couples TRBV12-3 or TRBV12-4 to TRBJ2-5; D ambiguous. Deletions cut 4 bases from V and 0 bases from J, with 6 bases between. CDR3 length: 13 residues. In DNA, the CDR3 is TGTGCCAGCAGTTCCCTATACCAAGAGACCCAGTACTTC. Amino acid sequence: CASSSLYQETQYF.

This clonotype appeared many times. This chain uses TRBV6-5 with TRBJ1-1, with 8 positions matching TRBD1. The trim removed 7 bases at V and 2 bases at J, leaving 6 bases unmatched. Germline V gene lookup returns CDR1 MNHEY and CDR2 SVGAGI. This CDR3 is built from 14 residues. In DNA form, the CDR3 reads TGTGCCAGCAAGACAGGGGCCCTCAACACTGAAGCTTTCTTT. This encodes CASKTGALNTEAFF.

Ten or more counts support this clonotype. The chain joins TRBV18 to TRBJ1-1, with D unresolved. Trimming stripped 2 bases from V and 0 bases from J, with 10 bases between. The germline V gene encodes CDR1 KGHSH and CDR2 LQKENI. This CDR3 has 15 amino acids. The CDR3 spells CASSPFGGMNTEAFF. The CDR3 nucleotides read TGTGCCAGCTCACCATTCGGAGGGATGAACACTGAAGCTTTCTTT.

J is TRBJ2-7 and V is TRBV6-1; 10 bases map to TRBD1. This CDR3 region has 16 residues. V was pared by 6 bases and J by 2 bases, with 10 bases of the junction left unmatched. Germline V CDR1 and CDR2: MNHNS, SASEGT. The CDR3 sequence is CASSQALTGGTYEQYF. Written as DNA, the CDR3 is TGTGCCAGCAGCCAAGCTCTGACAGGGGGCACCTACGAGCAGTACTTC.

At least ten counts were recorded for this clonotype. This rearrangement joins TRBV6-1 to TRBJ1-2; no reliable D call. Per germline, CDR1 MNHNS and CDR2 SASEGT. This CDR3 has 15 amino acids. The ends were cut back, 1 base at V and 1 base at J, with 10 bases in the middle. The CDR3 DNA follows: TGTGCCAGCAGTGAAGTCTCGGGTCTTAACTATGGCTACACCTTC. This codes for CASSEVSGLNYGYTF.

This clonotype was recorded at least ten times. The J gene is TRBJ2-7, the V gene TRBV12-3 or TRBV12-4; the match to TRBD1 covers 9 bases. V shed 6 bases and J 4 bases; nucleotides not matched to a gene: 13. The CDR3 extends over 16 amino acids. In nucleotides, the CDR3 is TGTGCCAGCAGCCAAGCCCCGCCCGGGACAGGGTACGAGCAGTACTTC. It codes for CASSQAPPGTGYEQYF.

This clonotype was detected ten times or more. The J gene is TRBJ2-2, the V gene TRBV2; 9 positions agree with TRBD2. The CDR3 length is 15 residues. Trimming took 4 bases from V and 6 from J; bases not matched to a gene: 6. Germline CDR1 is SNHLY and CDR2 is FYNNEI. In DNA, the CDR3 is TGTGCCAGCAGTGGTGCGGGAGGGCCATCCGGGGAGCTGTTTTTT. This encodes CASSGAGGPSGELFF.

Many counts were recorded for this clonotype. This chain links TRBV29-1 with TRBJ2-4; D might be TRBD2 (6 bases). V lost 4 bases and J lost 3, with 16 bases in between. There are 15 residues in the CDR3. From germline, CDR1 is SQVTM and CDR2 ANQGSEA. The CDR3 loop is CSVVEGTYDKNIQYF. The CDR3 nucleotides are TGCAGCGTTGTAGAAGGGACTTATGACAAAAACATTCAGTACTTC.

This sequence joins TRBV12-3 or TRBV12-4 and TRBJ1-1; D is ambiguous. This CDR3 has 14 amino acids. Trimming removed 5 bases at V and 4 bases at J, with 14 bases between. The CDR3 is CASSPPTDRTEAFF. In nucleotides, the CDR3 is TGTGCCAGCAGTCCTCCGACGGATCGCACTGAAGCTTTCTTT.

This clonotype was seen repeatedly, ten times or more. The chain couples TRBV28 to TRBJ1-2; D is uncertain. The CDR3 totals 15 residues. Germline CDR1 reads MDHEN; CDR2 reads SYDVKM. Trimming pared 3 bases from V and 6 bases from J, leaving 17 bases between. CDR3 in amino acids: CASSFGASPRNGYTF. For the CDR3, the DNA is TGTGCCAGCAGTTTCGGCGCTAGTCCTCGTAATGGCTACACCTTC.

This clonotype was found a few times. The rearrangement links TRBV10-3 to TRBJ2-7; TRBD2 aligns across 7 bases. Trimming removed 6 bases from V and 3 bases from J; junction bases left unmatched: 11. The CDR3 is made up of 15 amino acids. Germline CDR1 and CDR2: ENHRY and SYGVKD. In DNA form, the CDR3 reads TGTGCCATCAGGATGAGCCTAGCGGCCAACTACGAGCAGTACTTC. This gives the protein CAIRMSLAANYEQYF.

This clonotype was recorded at least ten times. The rearrangement links TRBV7-2 to TRBJ1-1; 11 positions match TRBD1. Germline lookup yields CDR1 SGHTA and CDR2 FQGNSA. With 1 base clipped from V and 7 bases from J, the junction kept 5 bases outside the gene matches. CDR3 length: 15 residues. DNA of the CDR3: TGTGCCAGCAGCTTAGTGGGACAGGGGGTCGGTGAAGCTTTCTTT. This sequence encodes CASSLVGQGVGEAFF.

This clonotype was picked up many times. CDR3 coding DNA: TGCAGCGTTGAAGCGGGGACACTTAACGGGGAGACCCAGTACTTC. Translating gives CSVEAGTLNGETQYF. The chain carries TRBV29-1 and TRBJ2-5; D might be TRBD1 (6 bases). This CDR3 contains 15 residues. Germline CDR1 is SQVTM and CDR2 is ANQGSEA. The ends were cut back, 1 base at V and 5 bases at J, with 17 bases in the middle.

This clonotype was counted many times. The rearrangement uses TRBV19 and TRBJ1-5; 9 bases line up with TRBD1. The V segment lost 5 bases and the J segment 1 base; nucleotides outside the gene matches: 9. This CDR3 region has 17 residues. CDR1 is LNHDA and CDR2 is SQIVND in the germline V gene (reference sequence). The CDR3 region has the DNA TGTGCCAGTAGTCTTATAGGGGGGACAGGGAGCAATCAGCCCCAGCATTTT. Translation gives CASSLIGGTGSNQPQHF. Filled out from reference TRBV19 and TRBJ1-5, the complete variable domain reads DGGITQSPKYLFRKEGQNVTLSCEQNLNHDAMYWYRQDPGQGLRLIYYSQIVNDFQKGDIAEGYSVSREKKESFPLTVTSAQKNPTAFYLCASSLIGGTGSNQPQHFGDGTRLSIL.

This clonotype was detected many times. The V gene is TRBV5-1, the J gene TRBJ1-2; D call uncertain. Germline V gene sequence: CDR1 SGHRS, CDR2 YFSETQ. The CDR3 totals 15 residues. The V and J ends lost 1 base and 6 bases respectively, with 16 bases between them. CDR3 loop: CASSLRAYSADGYTF. The CDR3 DNA follows: TGCGCCAGCAGCTTGCGGGCCTACAGTGCTGATGGCTACACCTTC.